This T cell receptor (beta chain) was profiled in a study of blood T cell repertoires in COVID-19. Study as a whole: The origin of the acute and convalescent COVID-19 samples was the United States, Italy and Spain. T cells, B-cell-depleted T cells, or PBMCs supplied cDNA or gDNA.

This CDR3 comprises 16 residues. The ends lost 5 bases at V and 5 bases at J; junction bases unmatched: 11. From germline, CDR1 is MDHEN and CDR2 SYDVKM. As processed by the authors: Using reference gene primer amplification, nucleated cell counts were estimated. Data came from immunoSEQ multiplex PCR; TCRdb stores just in-frame clones and leaves some out. Clone size and the V and J calls come from that table; the DNA yielded D and trimming. The data hold 65,000 to 85,000 clones, with around 85% observed a single time. This receptor was obtained from a man aged 45-65 years with active COVID-19. Sample: peripheral blood. The chain is built from TRBV28 and TRBJ2-5; 10 bases agree with TRBD2. CDR3 DNA: TGTGCCAGCAGTCGTAGCAGCGGGGGGGCCTATGAGACCCAGTACTTC. It is translated as CASSRSSGGAYETQYF.